This T cell receptor (beta chain) was recorded in a study of T cells after yellow fever vaccination. Study-wide findings and caveats: A small share of clonotypes appeared in both CD4 and CD8 compartments. In post-booster samples, most primary-vaccination clones reappeared (approximately 95% CD4, roughly 89% CD8).

V lost 4 bases, J lost 8 bases, and 11 bases stayed unmatched. This CDR3 region has 14 residues. Germline CDR1 and CDR2: SGHRS and YFSETQ. TCRdb re-derived calls from the 5' RACE reads in MiXCR, one entry per CDR3 protein. Among approximately 580,000 distinct CDR3 sequences, about a sixth were seen once, and the ten largest hold around 15%. This clonotype appeared a few times. The antigen is not known. This receptor was identified in a man younger than 30 who received the YFV17D yellow fever vaccine. Sample: PBMCs, taken about 5 days after the first yellow fever vaccination. This chain connects TRBV5-1 to TRBJ1-2; TRBD1 matches 7 bases. The CDR3 region is CASSPWRGREGYTF. The CDR3 coding sequence is TGCGCCAGCAGCCCCTGGAGGGGGCGGGAAGGCTACACCTTC.